This T cell receptor (beta chain) was captured by sequencing in a study of T cells in Graves' hyperthyroidism and ophthalmopathy. This clonotype was observed many times. The germline V and J ends were trimmed by 1 base and 11 bases, with 14 bases remaining between them. The germline CDR1 and CDR2 sequences are SEHNR and FQNEAQ (reference sequence). The CDR3 sequence is 13 residues long. Amplification of TCR beta CDR3 regions was performed using RNA transcripts as template. Researchers ran a first-round RT-PCR on the TCR CDR3 using the HTBI primer set. TCRdb reanalysed the multiplex PCR reads using MiXCR and keeps one entry per CDR3 protein. Of more than 300,000 distinct CDR3 sequences in the sample, approximately 13% were seen once. Uncontrolled infection, other autoimmune disease, pregnancy or lactation barred patients from enrollment.

This receptor was identified in a woman aged 18-35 years with Graves' hyperthyroidism. The sample comprised blood. V gene TRBV7-9 combines with J gene TRBJ1-1; the D is unclear. The CDR3 region is CASSLEAETTAFF. The CDR3 DNA is TGTGCCAGCAGCTTAGAGGCCGAAACGACGGCTTTCTTT.